The table lists the clone carrying this T cell receptor beta chain with a few counts. Its target is unknown. Trimming took 5 bases from V and 4 from J; bases not matched to a gene: 25. The CDR3 length is 19 residues. The V gene's germline CDR1 is SQVTM and CDR2 ANQGSEA. The data belong to a study of identical twins. Findings of the study overall: While abundant cord blood beta clonotypes carried fewer insertions, memory repertoires showed no such pattern.

Template switching, a step in the protocol, added a universal primer site, and cDNA carried unique molecular identifiers. TCRdb re-called the 5' RACE reads through MiXCR, storing one row per CDR3 protein. The profile shows approximately 490,000 distinct CDR3 sequences, around 24% of them singletons. The same data also contributed to another study, on yellow fever vaccine responses in identical twins.

The chain combines TRBV29-1 with TRBJ1-2; 7 bases align to TRBD1. Sequenced material: CD4+ T cells sorted from blood. The TCR originated in a woman under 30 in good health. The CDR3 loop is CSVYGDGRGLTRTFYGYTF. The CDR3 coding sequence is TGCAGCGTTTATGGGGATGGCAGGGGGTTAACGAGAACCTTCTATGGCTACACCTTC.